The 7 T cell receptor beta chains below all came from one sample that was sequenced in a study of early T cells in non-severe SARS-CoV-2 infection. TCRdb redid the calling of the 5' RACE reads with MiXCR, one entry per CDR3 protein. Here the sample spans around 57,000 distinct CDR3 sequences, under 14% being singletons. Sequenced input: whole blood. Every receptor here comes from an adult who was a healthcare worker with PCR-confirmed SARS-CoV-2 infection or an uninfected control (not recorded which).

This clonotype has only a few counts. The CDR3 sequence is CSVQGGQNYGYTF. In DNA form, the CDR3 reads TGCAGCGTCCAGGGGGGGCAGAACTATGGCTACACCTTC. The rearrangement joins TRBV29-1 to TRBJ1-2, with 7 bases aligning to TRBD1. The J segment lost 2 bases and the V segment lost 6 bases, leaving 6 bases of the junction unmatched. CDR3 length equals 13 residues. The V gene's germline CDR1 is SQVTM and CDR2 ANQGSEA.

This clonotype was recorded at least ten times. The chain employs TRBV4-3 and TRBJ2-1, with 12 positions matching TRBD2. The ends lost 4 bases at V and 5 bases at J; junction bases unmatched: 3. CDR3 size: 15 residues. The V gene's germline CDR1 is LGHNA and CDR2 YSLEER. DNA for the CDR3: TGCGCCAGCAGCCTACTAGCGGGGGGTAACAATGAGCAGTTCTTC. Translated: CASSLLAGGNNEQFF.

This clonotype showed up many times. This chain joins TRBV7-2 and TRBJ1-2, with TRBD1 matching 7 bases. Germline-derived CDR1 and CDR2 are SGHTA and FQGNSA. The CDR3 spans 16 residues. The ends lost 3 bases at V and 2 bases at J; junction bases unmatched: 9. The CDR3 DNA reads TGTGCCAGCAGCTTCCGCGGAGGACAGGACAACTATGGCTACACCTTC. It translates to CASSFRGGQDNYGYTF.

This clonotype occurred many times. The chain is built from TRBV6-5 and TRBJ1-3; no reliable D call. The CDR3 consists of 18 residues. Germline lookup yields CDR1 MNHEY and CDR2 SVGAGI. V lost 2 bases to trimming and J lost 0 bases, with 17 bases between them. The CDR3 loop reads CASSYNGLGRRSGNTIYF. CDR3 DNA: TGTGCCAGCAGTTACAATGGTTTAGGCCGACGCTCTGGAAACACCATATATTTT.

The genes are TRBV7-9 and TRBJ2-2; TRBD1 aligns across 8 bases. Per the germline V gene, CDR1 is SEHNR and CDR2 is FQNEAQ (reference sequence). CDR3 length equals 16 residues. With 8 bases clipped from V and 3 bases from J, the junction kept 11 bases outside the gene matches. The CDR3 region is CASPFQGGQDTGELFF. CDR3 nucleotides: TGTGCCAGCCCCTTTCAGGGGGGACAGGACACCGGGGAGCTGTTTTTT.

This clonotype has a handful of counts. The chain links TRBV7-9 to TRBJ2-3, with TRBD2 matching over 7 bases. The germline gives CDR1 SEHNR, CDR2 FQNEAQ (reference sequence). After removal of 0 bases from V and 1 base from J, the junction contained 1 base not matched to a gene. This CDR3 is 15 amino acids long. The CDR3 region has the DNA TGTGCCAGCAGCTTAGCCGCGGGGGGCACAGATACGCAGTATTTT. It encodes CASSLAAGGTDTQYF.

This clonotype has more than one count but fewer than ten. The gene calls are TRBV2 and TRBJ2-7; no clear D gene. The CDR3 totals 13 residues. Trimming took 4 bases from V and 3 from J, leaving 10 bases between them. Germline loops: CDR1 SNHLY, CDR2 FYNNEI. In DNA form, the CDR3 reads TGTGCCAGCAGTGGGGGAATCGACTACGAGCAGTACTTC. Protein sequence: CASSGGIDYEQYF.